The 30 T cell receptor beta chains presented below share a single source sample, sequenced in a study of control samples from healthy donors and cancer patients. Only in-frame clones appear in the TCRdb table, and some are missing; sequencing was by immunoSEQ multiplex PCR. The sample has about 220,000 clones; about 95% are singletons. Sequenced input: blood. The origin of the receptors is a man aged 50-59 years in good health.

The chain employs TRBV27 and TRBJ2-5; D might be TRBD1 (6 bases). The CDR3 runs to 12 residues. Germline V lookup: CDR1 MNHEY, CDR2 SMNVEV (reference sequence). V lost 5 bases and J 5 bases, leaving 9 bases between the germline ends. CDR3 DNA sequence: TGTGCCAGCAGTCTAAGGGGGGAGACCCAGTACTTC. It codes for CASSLRGETQYF.

This clone was found once. J is TRBJ2-5 and V is TRBV5-1; 12 bases fit TRBD2. The germline CDR1 and CDR2 sequences are SGHRS and YFSETQ. J gave up 13 bases and V 0 bases, and 10 bases lay outside the gene matches. The CDR3 is made up of 15 amino acids. CDR3 in amino acids: CASSLAASGGASPYF. The CDR3, as DNA: TGCGCCAGCAGCTTGGCCGCTAGCGGGGGGGCGTCGCCGTACTTC.

The chain combines TRBV19 with TRBJ1-3; possible D gene TRBD1, 5 bases. Germline V lookup: CDR1 LNHDA, CDR2 SQIVND (reference sequence). This CDR3 is 14 amino acids long. V lost 6 bases and J lost 0, with 9 bases in between. CDR3: CASRRGLSGNTIYF. CDR3 DNA sequence: TGTGCCAGTAGAAGGGGCCTCTCTGGAAACACCATATATTTT.

The gene calls are TRBV30 and TRBJ1-2, with 7 bases lining up with TRBD1. V dropped 5 bases and J dropped 7; count of bases not matched to a gene: 16. The CDR3 is 15 amino acids. Germline assignment: CDR1 GTSNPN and CDR2 SVGIG (reference sequence). In nucleotides, the CDR3 is TGTGCCTGGGTTACCGACAGGGAAGACGGGTTTGGCTACACCTTC. It encodes CAWVTDREDGFGYTF.

V gene TRBV5-1 combines with J gene TRBJ1-1; weak D call: TRBD1 (5 bases). CDR3 length equals 14 residues. The germline V gene encodes CDR1 SGHRS and CDR2 YFSETQ. V gave up 3 bases and J gave up 4 bases, with 13 bases separating them. DNA for the CDR3: TGCGCCAGCAGCTCGAGACAGAGGGCCACTGAAGCTTTCTTT. Translated, it gives CASSSRQRATEAFF.

This chain joins TRBV19 and TRBJ1-5; no definite D call. The germline V and J ends were trimmed by 9 bases and 0 bases, with 18 bases remaining between them. The germline gives CDR1 LNHDA, CDR2 SQIVND (reference sequence). This CDR3 contains 16 residues. Written as DNA, the CDR3 is TGTGCCAGCAACACCCTGGGCACGGATAGCAATCAGCCCCAGCATTTT. It yields the protein CASNTLGTDSNQPQHF.

The chain employs TRBV27 and TRBJ2-1, with 8 nucleotides matching TRBD1. V shed 3 bases, J shed 5 bases, and the junction held 6 bases outside the gene matches. Germline assignment: CDR1 MNHEY and CDR2 SMNVEV (reference sequence). The CDR3 runs to 15 residues. CDR3 sequence: CASSFGQGAHNEQFF. Written as DNA, the CDR3 is TGTGCCAGCAGTTTCGGGCAGGGGGCTCACAATGAGCAGTTCTTC.

The rearrangement links TRBV30 to TRBJ2-3; D may be TRBD2 (7 bases). V gave up 2 bases and J gave up 0 bases, with 18 bases separating them. CDR3 length equals 17 residues. CDR1 and CDR2 from the germline V gene are GTSNPN and SVGIG (reference sequence). This CDR3 is CAWSSGTYLASTDTQYF. CDR3 nucleotides: TGTGCCTGGAGTAGCGGGACATACCTTGCTAGCACAGATACGCAGTATTTT.

The genes are TRBV3-1 (or the pseudogene TRBV3-2) and TRBJ1-1; D unresolved. V shed 4 bases and J shed 4 bases, with 13 bases lying between them. Germline lookup yields CDR1 LGHDT and CDR2 YNNKEL (reference sequence). The CDR3 is 14 residues long. For the CDR3, the DNA is TGTGCCAGCAGCCCCCGGATCATGGGCACTGAAGCTTTCTTT. It specifies CASSPRIMGTEAFF.

The chain combines TRBV6-5 with TRBJ1-5; D is unresolved. The CDR3 has 13 amino acids. Germline loops: CDR1 MNHEY, CDR2 SVGAGI. The V and J ends lost 7 bases and 5 bases respectively, with 12 bases between them. DNA of the CDR3: TGTGCCAGCAACTATGTCATTGATCAGCCCCAGCATTTT. Translated: CASNYVIDQPQHF.

The CDR3 DNA follows: TGTGCCAGCAGTTACTCGGGACAGGGTGACGGCTACACCTTC. Protein sequence: CASSYSGQGDGYTF. The chain combines TRBV6-5 with TRBJ1-2; 9 positions agree with TRBD1. V lost 0 bases, J lost 8 bases, and 4 bases stayed unmatched. There are 14 residues in the CDR3. CDR1 is MNHEY and CDR2 is SVGAGI in the germline V gene.

The CDR3 DNA reads as TGTGCCAGCAGCCTCAACACCTACACTGAAGCTTTCTTT. Protein product: CASSLNTYTEAFF. The genes are TRBV3-1 (or the pseudogene TRBV3-2) and TRBJ1-1, with D unclear. CDR3 length: 13 residues. The germline CDR1 and CDR2 sequences are LGHDT and YNNKEL (reference sequence). V was shortened by 4 bases and J by 3 bases, with 9 bases between the two germline ends.

This chain links TRBV6-5 with TRBJ1-4, with TRBD1 matching 8 bases. In germline, CDR1 is MNHEY, CDR2 SVGAGI. This CDR3 is built from 14 residues. Trimming removed 10 bases from V and 7 bases from J; junction bases left unmatched: 11. CDR3 sequence: CATNSQGAGEKLFF. The CDR3, as DNA: TGTGCCACCAACTCCCAGGGGGCGGGTGAAAAACTGTTTTTT.

V is TRBV19 and J is TRBJ1-1, with D possibly matching TRBD1 (5 bases). Germline lookup yields CDR1 LNHDA and CDR2 SQIVND (reference sequence). The CDR3 is made up of 16 amino acids. The V gene lost 5 bases and the J gene lost 5 bases, with 21 bases spanning the gap. CDR3 DNA: TGTGCCAGTAGTCCTCAGACAGCCCCCCCCCTAACTGAAGCTTTCTTT. Its translation is CASSPQTAPPLTEAFF.

V usage is TRBV5-6 and J usage is TRBJ1-5; tentatively, D is TRBD1 (5 bases). The length of the CDR3 is 15 residues. Trimming pared 1 base from V and 3 bases from J, leaving 11 bases between. Germline CDR1 reads SGHDT; CDR2 reads YYEEEE. CDR3 amino acids: CASSLWLGDNQPQHF. CDR3 nucleotide sequence: TGTGCCAGCAGCTTGTGGCTGGGGGACAATCAGCCCCAGCATTTT.

This rearrangement joins TRBV19 to TRBJ2-7; D remains ambiguous. Germline lookup yields CDR1 LNHDA and CDR2 SQIVND (reference sequence). Trimming stripped 5 bases from V and 1 base from J, with 6 bases between. The CDR3 spans 12 residues. The CDR3 nucleotides read TGTGCCAGTAGTTCTCGATCCTACGAGCAGTACTTC. It codes for CASSSRSYEQYF.

This clone was seen only once. Here the CDR3 DNA reads TGCGCCAGCAGCCGGGGGGTCCCGACCTCTGGAAACACCATATATTTT. Translation gives CASSRGVPTSGNTIYF. The chain employs TRBV5-1 and TRBJ1-3; maybe TRBD1 (5 bases). Germline V gene sequence: CDR1 SGHRS, CDR2 YFSETQ. V lost 4 bases, J lost 0 bases, and 14 bases lay in between. The CDR3 covers 16 residues.

This clone was counted a single time. The chain couples TRBV21-1 to TRBJ2-5; the table's D call, TRBD1, was not checked against the DNA. TRBV21-1 is assigned pseudogene status. The length of the CDR3 is 16 residues. CDR3 DNA: TGTGCCAGCAGCAAAACTTTAAACAGGGTTCAAGAGACCCAGTACTTC. This encodes CASSKTLNRVQETQYF.

The J gene is TRBJ1-1, the V gene TRBV5-4, with D possibly being TRBD1 (5 bases). Germline values: CDR1 SGHNT, CDR2 YYREEE (reference sequence). This CDR3 has 15 residues. Trimming took 0 bases from V and 2 from J, leaving 11 bases between them. The CDR3 DNA reads as TGTGCCAGCAGCTTGGACCGGGGCCTAAACACTGAAGCTTTCTTT. It codes for CASSLDRGLNTEAFF. The full variable domain, with the rest looked up from reference TRBV5-4 and TRBJ1-1, is ETGVTQSPTHLIKTRGQQVTLRCSSQSGHNTVSWYQQALGQGPQFIFQYYREEENGRGNFPPRFSGLQFPNYSSELNVNALELDDSALYLCASSLDRGLNTEAFFGQGTRLTVV.

As regards this clone: The same CDR3 also results from other DNA sequences found in this sample. The chain combines TRBV28 with TRBJ2-7, with TRBD1 as a possible D gene (5 bases). Per the germline V gene, CDR1 is MDHEN and CDR2 is SYDVKM. Trimming pared 6 bases from V and 3 bases from J, leaving 9 bases between. CDR3 length: 12 residues. This CDR3 is CASSQGSYEQYF. The DNA of the CDR3 is TGTGCCAGCAGCCAGGGCAGCTACGAGCAGTACTTC.

The chain employs TRBV20-1 and TRBJ1-2; D unresolved. V was cut by 3 bases and J by 7 bases, with 9 bases left in between. CDR1 and CDR2 (germline): DFQATT, SNEGSKA (reference sequence). CDR3 length equals 11 residues. CDR3 DNA: TGCAGTGCTAGTCACCCAGGTGGCTACACCTTC. Encoded protein: CSASHPGGYTF.

The chain has TRBV27 and TRBJ2-1; D unresolved. The CDR3 extends over 14 amino acids. Trimming stripped 4 bases from V and 5 bases from J, with 12 bases between. Germline CDR1 is MNHEY and CDR2 is SMNVEV (reference sequence). The CDR3 sequence: CASSSKTEDNEQFF. CDR3 bases: TGTGCCAGCAGTTCAAAGACTGAAGACAATGAGCAGTTCTTC.

The gene calls are TRBV28 and TRBJ2-7; 8 bases match TRBD1. CDR1 and CDR2 from the germline V gene are MDHEN and SYDVKM. V lost 7 bases and J lost 3; bases outside the gene matches: 11. The CDR3 runs 15 residues. The CDR3 DNA sequence: TGTGCCAGCAACCCCGGGACAGGAAATCTCTACGAGCAGTACTTC. Residues: CASNPGTGNLYEQYF.

The V call is TRBV2, the J call TRBJ2-7; TRBD2 matches 9 bases. J lost 2 bases, V lost 6 bases, and 2 bases had no gene match. This CDR3 region has 13 residues. CDR1 is SNHLY, CDR2 FYNNEI, per germline. Here the CDR3 DNA reads TGTGCCAGCAGATCTAGCGGGGCCTACGAGCAGTACTTC. Amino acid sequence: CASRSSGAYEQYF.

This rearrangement joins TRBV11-2 to TRBJ1-2, with D possibly matching TRBD1 (6 bases). The CDR3 consists of 15 residues. The ends were cut back, 4 bases at V and 6 bases at J, with 18 bases in the middle. Germline CDR1 reads SGHAT; CDR2 reads FQNNGV. The CDR3 sequence: CASSSNRVREDGYTF. The CDR3 DNA reads as TGTGCCAGCAGCTCAAACAGGGTTCGGGAGGATGGCTACACCTTC.

This rearrangement joins TRBV5-1 to TRBJ2-7, with a tentative D call TRBD2 (7 bases). The germline V gene has CDR1 SGHRS and CDR2 YFSETQ. This CDR3 contains 14 residues. Trimming removed 1 base from V and 4 bases from J, with 12 bases in between. CDR3 coding DNA: TGCGCCAGCAGCTTGTCGGGGGGCCATTACGAGCAGTACTTC. The encoded protein is CASSLSGGHYEQYF.

This sequence joins TRBV5-6 and TRBJ1-4; TRBD1 aligns across 7 bases. With V trimmed by 0 bases and J by 7 bases, 9 bases remained unmatched. Germline values: CDR1 SGHDT, CDR2 YYEEEE. The CDR3 extends over 16 amino acids. The CDR3 loop reads CASSLGRGTGAEKLFF. DNA of the CDR3: TGTGCCAGCAGCTTGGGGCGGGGAACAGGGGCTGAAAAACTGTTTTTT.

The gene calls are TRBV12-5 and TRBJ2-7; the D gene is possibly TRBD1 (6 bases). Germline V CDR1 and CDR2: LGHNT, FRNRAP. The ends were cut back, 3 bases at V and 2 bases at J, with 14 bases in the middle. This CDR3 has 15 amino acids. The CDR3 loop is CASGFAQGIPYEQYF. The CDR3 DNA reads TGTGCTAGTGGTTTCGCTCAGGGGATACCCTACGAGCAGTACTTC.

The genes are TRBV5-4 and TRBJ1-2; D gene ambiguous. CDR1 and CDR2 (germline): SGHNT, YYREEE (reference sequence). V shed 4 bases and J shed 4 bases, with 8 bases lying between them. CDR3 length: 12 residues. The CDR3 DNA follows: TGTGCCAGCAGCGCTAGTTCCTATGGCTACACCTTC. Translation gives CASSASSYGYTF. The variable domain in full, completed from reference TRBV5-4 and TRBJ1-2, reads ETGVTQSPTHLIKTRGQQVTLRCSSQSGHNTVSWYQQALGQGPQFIFQYYREEENGRGNFPPRFSGLQFPNYSSELNVNALELDDSALYLCASSASSYGYTFGSGTRLTVV.

V and J are TRBV19 and TRBJ1-2, with D possibly TRBD1 on 5 matching bases. The CDR3 spans 13 residues. V was trimmed by 2 bases and J by 3 bases, leaving 7 bases between them. Germline CDR1 and CDR2: LNHDA and SQIVND (reference sequence). This CDR3 reads CASSIRTHYGYTF. The CDR3 coding sequence is TGTGCCAGTAGTATAAGGACACACTATGGCTACACCTTC. The full variable domain, completed using reference TRBV19 and TRBJ1-2, is DGGITQSPKYLFRKEGQNVTLSCEQNLNHDAMYWYRQDPGQGLRLIYYSQIVNDFQKGDIAEGYSVSREKKESFPLTVTSAQKNPTAFYLCASSIRTHYGYTFGSGTRLTVV.